Given below is one TCR beta chain in context. The data originate from a study of T cell repertoires in cytomegalovirus infection. TCRdb reprocessed the reads with MiXCR, giving one entry per CDR3 protein. The sample shows roughly 150,000 distinct CDR3 sequences, 20% to 25% of them seen only once. V lost 4 bases and J lost 9; bases outside the gene matches: 3. Germline lookup yields CDR1 KGHSH and CDR2 LQKENI. This CDR3 is 12 amino acids long. V gene TRBV18 combines with J gene TRBJ2-1; 7 bases are shared with TRBD1. This clonotype was obtained from a human donor in good health (CMV status not recorded). Some clones in this sample may be carry-over from other donors' samples. Sequenced input: PBMCs. In nucleotides, the CDR3 is TGTGCCAGCTCACGGGACAGCATTGAGCAGTTCTTC. Translating gives CASSRDSIEQFF.